These T cell receptor beta chains were read from a single sample in a study of shared clonotypes between healthy human individuals. Sequenced by immunoSEQ multiplex PCR; TCRdb stores in-frame clones only, minus some. Here the sample spans over a million clones, around three quarters being singletons. Specimen: memory CD4+ T cells from PBMCs. The receptors come from a man between 18 and 29 years old in good health. Some clones in this sample may be carry-over from other donors' samples. Each CDR3 is given with its conserved first and last residue. Each record gives: V gene, J gene, clone size, D gene, CDR3 protein. A D gene is named only where the DNA matches it firmly. Expanded clones are given a class, and other clones once, few, many or no size at all.

V gene: TRBV10-3; J gene: TRBJ2-5; clone size: .; D gene: TRBD1; CDR3 protein: CAISESGQGLGETQYF
V gene: TRBV11-2; J gene: TRBJ1-1; clone size: .; D gene: TRBD1; CDR3 protein: CASSLGTGGAFF
V gene: TRBV28; J gene: TRBJ2-4; clone size: .; D gene: .; CDR3 protein: CASSLTSGNIQYF
V gene: TRBV28; J gene: TRBJ1-2; clone size: .; D gene: .; CDR3 protein: CASSAAGQYYGYTF
V gene: TRBV28; J gene: TRBJ2-6; clone size: .; D gene: .; CDR3 protein: CAIGTAGANVLTF
V gene: TRBV11-2; J gene: TRBJ1-4; clone size: .; D gene: .; CDR3 protein: CASSLIGAATNEKLFF
V gene: TRBV5-4; J gene: TRBJ1-3; clone size: few; D gene: .; CDR3 protein: CASSSQGTGNTIYF
V gene: TRBV29-1; J gene: TRBJ2-1; clone size: once; D gene: TRBD1; CDR3 protein: CSVYKGAEQFF
V gene: TRBV6-5; J gene: TRBJ2-5; clone size: .; D gene: TRBD2; CDR3 protein: CASLSGNQETQYF
V gene: TRBV29-1; J gene: TRBJ2-1; clone size: .; D gene: TRBD1; CDR3 protein: CSVEGTGGNEQFF
V gene: TRBV7-2; J gene: TRBJ1-5; clone size: .; D gene: .; CDR3 protein: CASALQGGGQPQHF
V gene: TRBV20-1; J gene: TRBJ1-2; clone size: .; D gene: .; CDR3 protein: CSVPRSYGYTF
V gene: TRBV11-3; J gene: TRBJ2-3; clone size: .; D gene: .; CDR3 protein: CASSLSTDPGTDTQYF
V gene: TRBV2; J gene: TRBJ1-1; clone size: .; D gene: TRBD1; CDR3 protein: CASKGTGAEAFF
V gene: TRBV5-1; J gene: TRBJ1-5; clone size: .; D gene: TRBD1; CDR3 protein: CASSSGTASNQPQHF
V gene: TRBV19; J gene: TRBJ1-5; clone size: .; D gene: .; CDR3 protein: CASSMGRVNQPQHF
V gene: TRBV7-2; J gene: TRBJ2-7; clone size: .; D gene: TRBD1; CDR3 protein: CASSNPTGYPYEQYF
V gene: TRBV10-3; J gene: TRBJ2-3; clone size: .; D gene: .; CDR3 protein: CAISGGDGSTDTQYF
V gene: TRBV7-6; J gene: TRBJ2-5; clone size: .; D gene: .; CDR3 protein: CASSPRHLLGETQYF
V gene: TRBV13; J gene: TRBJ1-2; clone size: .; D gene: .; CDR3 protein: CASSILRGYGYTF
V gene: TRBV4-1; J gene: TRBJ2-1; clone size: few; D gene: TRBD2; CDR3 protein: CASSQVGGLAGVPNEQFF
V gene: TRBV10-3; J gene: TRBJ1-4; clone size: .; D gene: .; CDR3 protein: CAISESGRPNEKLFF
V gene: TRBV5-5; J gene: TRBJ2-6; clone size: .; D gene: .; CDR3 protein: CASSLGTAGANVLTF
V gene: TRBV5-3; J gene: TRBJ1-3; clone size: .; D gene: .; CDR3 protein: CARSSTLNTGSGNTIYF
V gene: TRBV4-2; J gene: TRBJ1-1; clone size: few; D gene: TRBD1; CDR3 protein: CASSDGTGDTEAFF
V gene: TRBV20-1; J gene: TRBJ2-5; clone size: .; D gene: .; CDR3 protein: CSAYVQETQYF
V gene: TRBV28; J gene: TRBJ1-1; clone size: .; D gene: TRBD1; CDR3 protein: CASSPHRGLGTEAFF
V gene: TRBV18; J gene: TRBJ1-2; clone size: .; D gene: .; CDR3 protein: CASSPGEAYGYTF
V gene: TRBV11-3; J gene: TRBJ1-1; clone size: .; D gene: TRBD1; CDR3 protein: CASSFTGGTEAFF
V gene: TRBV29-1; J gene: TRBJ1-1; clone size: .; D gene: .; CDR3 protein: CSVERVGTEAFF
V gene: TRBV29-1; J gene: TRBJ1-1; clone size: .; D gene: .; CDR3 protein: CSVARAGVMTEAFF
V gene: TRBV2; J gene: TRBJ1-5; clone size: .; D gene: .; CDR3 protein: CASTPVTIDQPQHF
V gene: TRBV28; J gene: TRBJ2-1; clone size: .; D gene: TRBD2; CDR3 protein: CASSLWASGSIHEQFF
V gene: TRBV6-6; J gene: TRBJ1-5; clone size: .; D gene: .; CDR3 protein: CASSLQDYQPQHF
V gene: TRBV11-3; J gene: TRBJ2-5; clone size: .; D gene: .; CDR3 protein: CASSLEGETQYF
V gene: TRBV4-1; J gene: .; clone size: .; D gene: .; CDR3 protein: CASSQGLRTAEYEQYF
V gene: TRBV19; J gene: TRBJ1-1; clone size: .; D gene: TRBD1; CDR3 protein: CASSSYRGQSLDTEAFF
V gene: TRBV10-3; J gene: TRBJ1-1; clone size: .; D gene: .; CDR3 protein: CAISGTGNTEAFF
V gene: TRBV5-4; J gene: TRBJ1-2; clone size: .; D gene: TRBD1; CDR3 protein: CASSRGQGNYGYTF
V gene: TRBV7-3; J gene: TRBJ2-3; clone size: once; D gene: .; CDR3 protein: CASSLDYTDTQYF
V gene: TRBV11-2; J gene: TRBJ1-2; clone size: .; D gene: .; CDR3 protein: CASSEVRVRGYTF
V gene: TRBV29-1; J gene: TRBJ2-5; clone size: .; D gene: TRBD2; CDR3 protein: CSVELPAGGPGTQYF
V gene: TRBV6-5; J gene: TRBJ2-7; clone size: .; D gene: TRBD1; CDR3 protein: CASSQTGTGTYEQYF
V gene: TRBV11-3; J gene: TRBJ2-1; clone size: many; D gene: TRBD2; CDR3 protein: CASSFEAGVLFF
V gene: TRBV27; J gene: TRBJ1-2; clone size: many; D gene: .; CDR3 protein: CASSPTGQRTGYTF
V gene: TRBV28; J gene: TRBJ2-7; clone size: many; D gene: .; CDR3 protein: CASSLRGTVSYEQYF
V gene: TRBV4-2; J gene: TRBJ2-3; clone size: .; D gene: .; CDR3 protein: CASSQEGQYESDTQYF
V gene: TRBV6-5; J gene: TRBJ2-6; clone size: few; D gene: .; CDR3 protein: CASSYSYSSGANVLTF
V gene: TRBV18; J gene: TRBJ1-2; clone size: few; D gene: .; CDR3 protein: CASSPDSPYGYTF